The rows below give T cell receptor beta chains drawn from one sample of a study of T cell changes during pregnancy in multiple sclerosis. Profiling relied on immunoSEQ multiplex PCR, and the TCRdb table lists in-frame clones only, not all of them. The table has more than 85,000 clones, 94% seen once. The sample consisted of peripheral blood, taken after pregnancy. These TCRs come from a female donor in good health, enrolled as a control in a pregnancy study. Each CDR3 is given with its conserved first and last residue. Fields, in order: V gene, D gene, J gene, CDR3 protein. D genes are given only for firm matches.

v_gene: TRBV7-2
d_gene: NA
j_gene: TRBJ2-7
CDR3aa: CASSLGGGLPYEQYF

v_gene: TRBV27
d_gene: TRBD1
j_gene: TRBJ2-3
CDR3aa: CASRSGGLDTQYF

v_gene: TRBV4-2
d_gene: NA
j_gene: TRBJ1-3
CDR3aa: CASSQKPLQRSSGNTIYF

v_gene: TRBV28
d_gene: NA
j_gene: TRBJ1-4
CDR3aa: CASSPGAFLFF

v_gene: TRBV5-4
d_gene: TRBD2
j_gene: TRBJ2-1
CDR3aa: CASSSTSGSSDEQFF

v_gene: TRBV7-9
d_gene: NA
j_gene: TRBJ1-2
CDR3aa: CASTAGEGDYGYTF

v_gene: TRBV5-4
d_gene: NA
j_gene: TRBJ2-5
CDR3aa: CASSLAPGQETQYF

v_gene: TRBV10-2
d_gene: TRBD2
j_gene: TRBJ2-7
CDR3aa: CACSVERGAPWTYEQYF

v_gene: TRBV5-5
d_gene: TRBD1
j_gene: TRBJ2-7
CDR3aa: CASSYNQGAPSSYEQYF

v_gene: TRBV11-2
d_gene: TRBD1
j_gene: TRBJ1-2
CDR3aa: CASSSSGTGVGYTF

v_gene: TRBV18
d_gene: NA
j_gene: TRBJ2-7
CDR3aa: CASSPVPGELQYF

v_gene: TRBV18
d_gene: NA
j_gene: TRBJ2-7
CDR3aa: CASSPPGRGASYEQYF

v_gene: TRBV28
d_gene: TRBD1
j_gene: TRBJ2-7
CDR3aa: CASSSYQGARYEQYF

v_gene: TRBV27
d_gene: NA
j_gene: TRBJ1-4
CDR3aa: CASSLLGRGNEKLFF

v_gene: TRBV11-2
d_gene: NA
j_gene: TRBJ1-2
CDR3aa: CASSLGQGQYGYTF

v_gene: TRBV27
d_gene: NA
j_gene: TRBJ2-1
CDR3aa: CASSLISGGEQFF

v_gene: TRBV27
d_gene: TRBD1
j_gene: TRBJ1-2
CDR3aa: CASRTGGSGYTF

v_gene: TRBV27
d_gene: TRBD1
j_gene: TRBJ2-1
CDR3aa: CASSFSGTGPYNEQFF

v_gene: TRBV29-1
d_gene: TRBD1
j_gene: TRBJ2-5
CDR3aa: CSVEPGTGGGETQYF

v_gene: TRBV2
d_gene: TRBD1
j_gene: TRBJ2-3
CDR3aa: CASSRQGFTDTQYF

v_gene: TRBV7-8
d_gene: NA
j_gene: TRBJ2-3
CDR3aa: CASSLESGQWATDTQYF

v_gene: TRBV4-1
d_gene: NA
j_gene: TRBJ1-1
CDR3aa: CASSRLQGMGTEAFF

v_gene: TRBV5-1
d_gene: NA
j_gene: TRBJ2-1
CDR3aa: CASSLGQGGNEQFF

v_gene: TRBV29-1
d_gene: TRBD2
j_gene: TRBJ2-1
CDR3aa: CSVLRGGAGVGEQFF

v_gene: TRBV5-5
d_gene: NA
j_gene: TRBJ2-7
CDR3aa: CASSLSVQTYEQYF

v_gene: TRBV28
d_gene: NA
j_gene: TRBJ2-7
CDR3aa: CASTLGSYEQYF

v_gene: TRBV28
d_gene: NA
j_gene: TRBJ2-2
CDR3aa: CASSLEDGELFF

v_gene: TRBV28
d_gene: TRBD1
j_gene: TRBJ1-3
CDR3aa: CASSLPDREGNTIYF

v_gene: TRBV28
d_gene: NA
j_gene: TRBJ1-4
CDR3aa: CASSTLWARVSEKLFF

v_gene: TRBV6-7
d_gene: NA
j_gene: TRBJ2-7
CDR3aa: CASSLIEPGAKTYEQYF

v_gene: TRBV2
d_gene: NA
j_gene: TRBJ1-1
CDR3aa: CASSDREGGTEAFF

v_gene: TRBV28
d_gene: NA
j_gene: TRBJ2-7
CDR3aa: CASSLSGYEQYF

v_gene: TRBV5-1
d_gene: NA
j_gene: TRBJ2-1
CDR3aa: CASSLEAEQFF

v_gene: TRBV2
d_gene: TRBD1
j_gene: TRBJ2-2
CDR3aa: CASSLQGTKNTGELFF

v_gene: TRBV28
d_gene: NA
j_gene: TRBJ2-1
CDR3aa: CASWGGYNEQFF

v_gene: TRBV2
d_gene: TRBD1
j_gene: TRBJ2-7
CDR3aa: CASSDPGQGAPYEQYF

v_gene: TRBV29-1
d_gene: TRBD2
j_gene: NA
CDR3aa: CSVTSVTYEQYF

v_gene: TRBV28
d_gene: NA
j_gene: TRBJ1-5
CDR3aa: CASSGGRGGKKPQHF

v_gene: TRBV6-1
d_gene: TRBD1
j_gene: TRBJ1-3
CDR3aa: CASSRQGSGNTIYF

v_gene: TRBV9
d_gene: NA
j_gene: TRBJ2-3
CDR3aa: CASSVGGADTQYF

v_gene: TRBV19
d_gene: NA
j_gene: TRBJ2-5
CDR3aa: CASSIDTEETQYF

v_gene: TRBV23-1
d_gene: TRBD1
j_gene: TRBJ2-7
CDR3aa: CASSRGGGTGPYEQYF

v_gene: TRBV7-2
d_gene: TRBD1
j_gene: TRBJ2-7
CDR3aa: CASSLRQGEYEQYF

v_gene: TRBV19
d_gene: TRBD1
j_gene: TRBJ2-7
CDR3aa: CASSTPGQGSYEQYF

v_gene: TRBV4-2
d_gene: TRBD1
j_gene: TRBJ2-7
CDR3aa: CASSQEQDRGSYEQYF

v_gene: TRBV28
d_gene: NA
j_gene: TRBJ2-7
CDR3aa: CASSLIRAGSYEQYF

v_gene: TRBV7-9
d_gene: TRBD2
j_gene: TRBJ2-5
CDR3aa: CASSADGGGVETQYF

v_gene: TRBV7-9
d_gene: NA
j_gene: TRBJ2-2
CDR3aa: CASSSSGIYTGELFF

v_gene: TRBV7-2
d_gene: NA
j_gene: TRBJ2-1
CDR3aa: CASRKEHLADEQFF

v_gene: TRBV7-9
d_gene: NA
j_gene: TRBJ1-1
CDR3aa: CASSLERNTEAFF